This TCR beta chain was found in a study of beta chain features in type 1 diabetes. The study reverse transcribed the entire isolated RNA, so it sequenced expressed TCRB transcripts. Generated by immunoSEQ multiplex PCR, the TCRdb table keeps only in-frame clones and is missing some. The sample gives fewer than 350,000 clones, about 15% of which show up once; roughly 0.015% is in the top ten. Study-level results: TCRB CDR3s from Type 1 diabetes patients were moderately but significantly shorter in all four CD4+ subsets. A PCR bias possibly favoring shorter templates would apply equally to patients and controls.

CDR3 length equals 11 residues. V shed 4 bases and J shed 5 bases, with 9 bases lying between them. CDR1 is DFQATT and CDR2 is SNEGSKA in the germline V gene (reference sequence). As for this clone: As yet, its antigen is unknown.

This chain joins TRBV20-1 and TRBJ2-7; D is unclear. This clonotype originated in a young man with type 1 diabetes. Material: naive CD4+ T cells from blood. CDR3: CSATVRNEQYF. The CDR3 nucleotides are TGCAGTGCTACCGTGAGGAACGAGCAGTACTTC.